Listed below are T cell receptor beta chains from one sample, sequenced in a study of shared clonotypes between healthy human individuals. This table comes from immunoSEQ multiplex PCR, and its TCRdb copy is limited to in-frame clones, with some not included. In the table there are a few million clones, 93% of which are singletons. The sample comprised naive CD4+ T cells from PBMCs. The receptor set was obtained from a man aged 18 to 30 in good health. Some clones in this sample may be carry-over from other donors' samples. Both conserved end residues are part of each CDR3. Only part of the rows carry a size: once, few, many, or a class if the clone is expanded.

J gene: TRBJ1-5
CDR3 length: 15
clone size: NA
V gene: TRBV6-5
CDR3 protein: CASSVGPSSNQPQHF

J gene: TRBJ1-1
CDR3 length: 14
clone size: NA
V gene: TRBV14
CDR3 protein: CASSLQLSDTEAFF

J gene: TRBJ2-1
CDR3 length: 14
clone size: NA
V gene: TRBV7-9
CDR3 protein: CASSRAAGADEQFF

J gene: TRBJ2-1
CDR3 length: 13
clone size: NA
V gene: TRBV2
CDR3 protein: CASSEGLNNEQFF

J gene: TRBJ1-1
CDR3 length: 13
clone size: few
V gene: TRBV28
CDR3 protein: CASSLTANTEAFF

J gene: TRBJ1-1
CDR3 length: 13
clone size: NA
V gene: TRBV5-1
CDR3 protein: CASSFDLNTEAFF

J gene: TRBJ1-5
CDR3 length: 17
clone size: few
V gene: TRBV19
CDR3 protein: CASSIDLGKRSNQPQHF

J gene: TRBJ2-7
CDR3 length: 13
clone size: NA
V gene: TRBV19
CDR3 protein: CASSTDFLGEQYF

J gene: TRBJ2-4
CDR3 length: 15
clone size: NA
V gene: TRBV5-1
CDR3 protein: CASAQGGLGKNIQYF

J gene: TRBJ2-5
CDR3 length: 15
clone size: NA
V gene: TRBV5-4
CDR3 protein: CASSPRQGGLETQYF

J gene: TRBJ2-7
CDR3 length: 14
clone size: NA
V gene: TRBV5-1
CDR3 protein: CASSLAVSSYEQYF

J gene: TRBJ1-2
CDR3 length: 17
clone size: NA
V gene: TRBV7-8
CDR3 protein: CASSHFPLSQGNEGYTF

J gene: TRBJ2-5
CDR3 length: 13
clone size: NA
V gene: TRBV5-1
CDR3 protein: CASRVSGQETQYF

J gene: TRBJ2-5
CDR3 length: 16
clone size: NA
V gene: TRBV5-1
CDR3 protein: CASSTTGLAGVETQYF

J gene: TRBJ2-1
CDR3 length: 17
clone size: NA
V gene: TRBV7-2
CDR3 protein: CASSYRLAGSSYNEQFF

J gene: TRBJ2-4
CDR3 length: 14
clone size: NA
V gene: TRBV28
CDR3 protein: CASSFGQGGSIQYF

J gene: TRBJ2-1
CDR3 length: 14
clone size: NA
V gene: TRBV29-1
CDR3 protein: CSVGLGTSGNEQFF

J gene: TRBJ2-5
CDR3 length: 15
clone size: NA
V gene: TRBV9
CDR3 protein: CASSVEGQGGETQYF

J gene: TRBJ1-5
CDR3 length: 13
clone size: NA
V gene: TRBV7-9
CDR3 protein: CASSFGGNQPQHF

J gene: TRBJ2-5
CDR3 length: 16
clone size: NA
V gene: TRBV9
CDR3 protein: CASSVSGTGSQETQYF

J gene: TRBJ1-2
CDR3 length: 14
clone size: NA
V gene: TRBV9
CDR3 protein: CASSPDRGVYGYTF

J gene: TRBJ1-4
CDR3 length: 17
clone size: NA
V gene: TRBV18
CDR3 protein: CASSPLEGGGSKEKLFF

J gene: TRBJ2-1
CDR3 length: 16
clone size: NA
V gene: TRBV4-1
CDR3 protein: CASSQGLAGVYNEQFF

J gene: TRBJ1-2
CDR3 length: 13
clone size: NA
V gene: TRBV5-4
CDR3 protein: CASSLGTTYGYTF

J gene: TRBJ2-1
CDR3 length: 16
clone size: NA
V gene: TRBV4-1
CDR3 protein: CASSRLPFVGGNEQFF

J gene: TRBJ2-7
CDR3 length: 15
clone size: once
V gene: TRBV28
CDR3 protein: CASSLRTSATYEQYF

J gene: TRBJ2-1
CDR3 length: 15
clone size: NA
V gene: TRBV11-2
CDR3 protein: CASSSVLRGVREQFF

J gene: TRBJ1-3
CDR3 length: 15
clone size: NA
V gene: TRBV5-1
CDR3 protein: CASRDLRGSGNTIYF

J gene: TRBJ2-7
CDR3 length: 14
clone size: NA
V gene: TRBV14
CDR3 protein: CASSGTGYFSEQYF

J gene: TRBJ1-1
CDR3 length: 14
clone size: few
V gene: TRBV7-2
CDR3 protein: CASSLVPGNTEAFF

J gene: TRBJ2-7
CDR3 length: 14
clone size: NA
V gene: TRBV30
CDR3 protein: CAWSTIGLASEQYF

J gene: TRBJ2-3
CDR3 length: 13
clone size: NA
V gene: TRBV7-9
CDR3 protein: CASSLASTDTQYF

J gene: TRBJ1-2
CDR3 length: 14
clone size: NA
V gene: TRBV28
CDR3 protein: CASTLQGRSYGYTF

J gene: TRBJ2-5
CDR3 length: 14
clone size: NA
V gene: TRBV10-3
CDR3 protein: CAISAGQGPETQYF

J gene: TRBJ1-1
CDR3 length: 16
clone size: NA
V gene: TRBV2
CDR3 protein: CATSDQYRTENTEAFF

J gene: TRBJ1-2
CDR3 length: 18
clone size: NA
V gene: TRBV5-1
CDR3 protein: CASRPRIRDRGLSGGYTF

J gene: TRBJ2-7
CDR3 length: 15
clone size: NA
V gene: TRBV7-8
CDR3 protein: CASSHDKRLTYEQYF

J gene: TRBJ1-2
CDR3 length: 11
clone size: NA
V gene: TRBV6-6
CDR3 protein: CATKPESGYTF

J gene: TRBJ2-1
CDR3 length: 17
clone size: NA
V gene: TRBV28
CDR3 protein: CASTRRGLAASYNEQFF